This T cell receptor (beta chain) was retrieved from a study of blood T cell repertoires in COVID-19. Per the authors' pipeline: Nucleated cell number was recorded as an estimate derived from reference gene primer amplification. The method was immunoSEQ multiplex PCR; TCRdb's version includes in-frame clones alone and lacks a portion of them. D and trimming come from the DNA, and the V and J calls and clone size come from that table. This table has approximately 310,000 clones, about 85% appearing once. Everyone who took part was about 18 to 90 years old, and they came from 24 US areas. A case of COVID-19 had been met by exposed participants within 2 weeks before study entry. The material sequenced was PBMCs or T cells enriched from blood (not recorded which). This sequence originates from a woman in her thirties who had been exposed to COVID-19.

The CDR3 DNA sequence: TGTGCCAGCAGCCCCGGGACAGACACTGAAGCTTTCTTT. Its translation is CASSPGTDTEAFF. V and J are TRBV7-6 and TRBJ1-1; 7 bases are a match to TRBD1. Unmatched junction bases numbered 3, after V lost 5 bases and J lost 3 bases. The germline gives CDR1 SGHVS, CDR2 FNYEAQ. This CDR3 is 13 amino acids long.